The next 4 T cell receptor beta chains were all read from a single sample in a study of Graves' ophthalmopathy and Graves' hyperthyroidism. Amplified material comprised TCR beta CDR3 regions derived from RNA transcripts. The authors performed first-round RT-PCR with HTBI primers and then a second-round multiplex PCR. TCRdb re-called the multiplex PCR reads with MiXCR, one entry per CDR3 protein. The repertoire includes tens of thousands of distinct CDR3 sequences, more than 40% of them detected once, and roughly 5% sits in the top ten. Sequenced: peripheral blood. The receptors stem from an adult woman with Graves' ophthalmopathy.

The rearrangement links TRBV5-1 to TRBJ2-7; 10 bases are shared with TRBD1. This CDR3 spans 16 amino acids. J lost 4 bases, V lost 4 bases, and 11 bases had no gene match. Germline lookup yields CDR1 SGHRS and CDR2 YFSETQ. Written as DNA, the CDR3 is TGCGCCAGCAGCCTCCCCCGGGACAGGGGTGGATACGAGCAGTACTTC. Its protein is CASSLPRDRGGYEQYF.

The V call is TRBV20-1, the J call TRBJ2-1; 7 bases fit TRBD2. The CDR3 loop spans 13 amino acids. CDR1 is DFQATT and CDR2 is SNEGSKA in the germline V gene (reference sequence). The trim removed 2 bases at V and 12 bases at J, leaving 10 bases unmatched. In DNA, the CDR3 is TGCAGTGCTAGACGAAGCGGGGAGTTATCGCAGTTCTTC. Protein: CSARRSGELSQFF.

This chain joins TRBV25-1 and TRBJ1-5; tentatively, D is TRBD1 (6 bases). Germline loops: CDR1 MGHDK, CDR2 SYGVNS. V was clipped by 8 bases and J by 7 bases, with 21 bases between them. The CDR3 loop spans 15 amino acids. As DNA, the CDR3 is TGTGCCAGCCTTCGCCAGGGGATGGGAGGACAGCCCCAGCATTTT. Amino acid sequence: CASLRQGMGGQPQHF. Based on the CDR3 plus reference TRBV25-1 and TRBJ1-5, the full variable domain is EADIYQTPRYLVIGTGKKITLECSQTMGHDKMYWYQQDPGMELHLIHYSYGVNSTEKGDLSSESTVSRIRTEHFPLTLESARPSHTSQYLCASLRQGMGGQPQHFGDGTRLSIL.

This CDR3 reads CASSFEGNQPQHF. In DNA, the CDR3 is TGCGCCAGCAGCTTTGAGGGCAATCAGCCCCAGCATTTT. This rearrangement joins TRBV5-1 to TRBJ1-5; D gene ambiguous. Trimming left V 2 bases short and J 2 bases short, with 5 bases between. CDR3 size: 13 residues. Germline V gives CDR1 SGHRS, CDR2 YFSETQ.